The rows below give T cell receptor beta chains drawn from one sample of a study of blood T cells in healthy people across ages. TCRdb ran MiXCR on the 5' RACE reads and lists one entry per CDR3 protein. The data show 1.5 million to 2 million distinct CDR3 sequences, with 30% to 40% seen just once and 20% to 25% held by the top ten. What was sequenced was blood. The origin of the receptors is a human donor in good health. Both conserved end residues are part of each CDR3. D genes are given only for firm matches. Where a row states a size, it is once, few, many or the class of an expanded clone; other rows omit it.

-,-,TRBJ2-7,TRBV7-2,TGTGCCAGCCCTCTAGGATCTGAGGGGGGGCCGAACGAGCAGTACTTC,CASPLGSEGGPNEQYF
-,TRBD2,TRBJ2-5,TRBV25-1,TGTGCCAGCAGTGATATCAAAAGCGGGGGGATTGGAGAGACCCAGTACTTC,CASSDIKSGGIGETQYF
-,-,TRBJ2-4,TRBV4-1,TGCGCCAGCAGCCAAGGGGGGCTAACCGTAGCCAAAAACATTCAGTACTTC,CASSQGGLTVAKNIQYF
many,-,TRBJ2-3,TRBV7-9,TGTGCCAGCAGCTTAGGACAAGCAAACACAGATACGCAGTATTTT,CASSLGQANTDTQYF
-,TRBD2,TRBJ2-4,TRBV20-1,TGCAGTGGGGGGGGAGGAAACATTCTGTACTTC,CSGGGGNILYF
-,-,TRBJ2-3,TRBV24-1,TGTGCCACCAGGATAAAGGGCGATTACACAGATACGCAGTATTTT,CATRIKGDYTDTQYF
-,TRBD1,TRBJ1-2,TRBV4-3,TGCGCCAGCAGCCAAGGCGTAGCGACAGGGGGCGCGTCCTACACCTTC,CASSQGVATGGASYTF
-,-,TRBJ1-1,TRBV10-3,TGTGCCATCAGTGAGGGGGCTTGGGGAAACACTGAAGCTTTCTTT,CAISEGAWGNTEAFF
few,-,TRBJ2-1,TRBV4-2,TGTGCCAGCAGCCAAGTTTTGGGGCTCGTTAACTACAATGAGCAGTTCTTC,CASSQVLGLVNYNEQFF
-,-,TRBJ2-5,TRBV7-2,TGTGCCAGCAGCGCCTACGGACCGGGAGAGACCCAGTACTTC,CASSAYGPGETQYF
-,-,TRBJ2-7,TRBV12-3/TRBV12-4,TGTGCCAGCAGTTCCAGTTCGGGCCATCTCTACGAGCAGTACTTC,CASSSSSGHLYEQYF
-,-,TRBJ2-5,TRBV5-1,TGCGCCAGCAACCCTTTTGGGGGGGAGACCCAGTACTTC,CASNPFGGETQYF
-,-,TRBJ2-3,TRBV12-3/TRBV12-4,TGTGCCAGCAGTAGTTTGGGAAGCGCAGATACGCAGTATTTT,CASSSLGSADTQYF
few,TRBD1,TRBJ1-6,TRBV7-2,TGTGCCGGGTGGACAGGGAATAATTCACCCCTCCACTTT,CAGWTGNNSPLHF
few,-,TRBJ2-7,TRBV9,TGTGCCAGCAGCGTCCGGACAGTGGATCCCGAGCAGTACTTC,CASSVRTVDPEQYF